Below are 15 T cell receptor beta chains sequenced from a single sample in a study of blood T cells in healthy people across ages. Alongside a J-beta primer mix, a sample-barcoded 5' primer served in a second PCR lasting roughly 7 to 12 cycles. TCRdb recomputed calls from the 5' RACE reads with MiXCR, one row per CDR3 protein. The table records 700,000 to 1,000,000 distinct CDR3 sequences, under 45% of them present only once. Sample: blood. All receptors derive from a man aged 55 to 70 in good health.

The rearrangement uses TRBV28 and TRBJ2-1; the D gene could be TRBD1 or TRBD2 (5 bases each). V was cut by 8 bases and J by 9 bases, with 20 bases left in between. The CDR3 is 14 residues long. Germline V gene data show CDR1 as MDHEN and CDR2 as SYDVKM. This CDR3 reads CASQTGTVFGEQFF. The CDR3 coding sequence is TGTGCCAGCCAAACCGGGACGGTTTTTGGTGAGCAGTTCTTC.

This clonotype was picked up a small number of times. V is TRBV12-3 or TRBV12-4 and J is TRBJ2-7; 7 bases are a match to TRBD2. After removal of 5 bases from V and 6 bases from J, the junction contained 7 bases not matched to a gene. This CDR3 is built from 13 residues. The CDR3 sequence is CASSPQVAGEQYF. The CDR3 coding sequence is TGTGCCAGCAGTCCACAGGTAGCGGGCGAGCAGTACTTC.

Here the CDR3 DNA reads TGTGCCAGCTCACCAGGGGACAGGGGGCTTAATGAGCAGTACTTC. Translated, it gives CASSPGDRGLNEQYF. The J gene is TRBJ2-7, the V gene TRBV18; 12 nucleotides agree with TRBD1. CDR3 length: 15 residues. CDR1 is KGHSH, CDR2 LQKENI, per germline. Trimming removed 2 bases from V and 7 bases from J; junction bases left unmatched: 6.

This clonotype was seen a few times. The chain combines TRBV20-1 with TRBJ1-2, with 7 bases aligning to TRBD1. The germline V gene has CDR1 DFQATT and CDR2 SNEGSKA (reference sequence). V lost 5 bases and J lost 6; bases outside the gene matches: 9. The CDR3 has 13 amino acids. CDR3 coding DNA: TGCAGTGCTTATGACAGGGTTGAGGATGGCTACACCTTC. This sequence encodes CSAYDRVEDGYTF.

This clonotype was picked up a small number of times. A much bigger clone sits one base away, suggesting this may be a read error. The chain uses TRBV7-9 and TRBJ2-7, with D possibly TRBD1 on 6 matching bases. In germline, CDR1 is SEHNR, CDR2 FQNEAQ (reference sequence). The CDR3 loop spans 12 amino acids. The CDR3 protein is CSSRQEDYEQYF. CDR3 DNA: TGTTCCAGCAGACAGGAAGACTACGAGCAGTACTTC. The full variable domain, with the rest looked up from reference TRBV7-9 and TRBJ2-7, is DTGVSQNPRHKITKRGQNVTFRCDPISEHNRLYWYRQTLGQGPEFLTYFQNEAQLEKSRLLSDRFSAERPKGSFSTLEIQRTEQGDSAMYLCSSRQEDYEQYFGPGTRLTVT.

The chain employs TRBV12-3 or TRBV12-4 and TRBJ2-7, with a tentative D call TRBD1 (7 bases). Trimming took off 6 bases at V and 2 bases at J, with 20 bases between the two ends. There are 16 residues in the CDR3. The CDR3 is CASSATPGGGTYEQYF. CDR3 sequence (DNA): TGTGCCAGCAGCGCAACCCCAGGGGGAGGAACCTACGAGCAGTACTTC.

The V gene is TRBV4-3, the J gene TRBJ2-2; possibly TRBD1 for D (6 bases). CDR3 size: 19 residues. Germline V gene lookup returns CDR1 LGHNA and CDR2 YSLEER. The V gene lost 0 bases and the J gene lost 7 bases, with 24 bases spanning the gap. Here the CDR3 DNA reads TGCGCCAGCAGCCAAGAATTTTTAGCAGGGGCCAGAGATGGCGGGGAGCTGTTTTTT. Its protein is CASSQEFLAGARDGGELFF.

This clonotype was found a few times. The rearrangement joins TRBV20-1 to TRBJ2-7; TRBD2 matches 8 bases. The CDR3 length is 15 residues. V lost 5 bases and J lost 0; bases outside the gene matches: 9. CDR1 DFQATT and CDR2 SNEGSKA come from the germline V gene (reference sequence). DNA of the CDR3: TGCAGTGCTCCAACCTCGGGGGGGATCTCCTACGAGCAGTACTTC. This translates into CSAPTSGGISYEQYF.

In this sample, this clonotype turned up a few times. The chain has TRBV21-1 and TRBJ2-5; the table calls TRBD2, which could not be checked here. TRBV21-1 is flagged as a pseudogene. The CDR3 is 22 residues long. For the CDR3, the DNA is TGTGCCAGCAGCGAAAGACCCCAAAAAGCGCCCGGGACTAGCGGGGGTGAGGGGACCCAGTACTTC. This translates into CASSERPQKAPGTSGGEGTQYF.

This clonotype was seen repeatedly, ten times or more. V usage is TRBV28 and J usage is TRBJ1-1; 9 bases align to TRBD1. The CDR3 spans 15 residues. Germline V gives CDR1 MDHEN, CDR2 SYDVKM. V was clipped by 4 bases and J by 4 bases; unmatched bases: 7. CDR3 DNA: TGTGCCAGCAGTTCCCTGGGACAGGGAGTCACTGAAGCTTTCTTT. Translated, it gives CASSSLGQGVTEAFF.

This clonotype occurred once. The gene calls are TRBV13 and TRBJ2-5; 16 bases agree with TRBD2. Germline lookup yields CDR1 PRHDT and CDR2 FYEKMQ (reference sequence). V was pared by 5 bases and J by 11 bases, with 14 bases of the junction left unmatched. The CDR3 consists of 17 residues. The chain's CDR3 is CASSGTGLAGGNNEQYF. In DNA form, the CDR3 reads TGTGCCAGCAGCGGGACGGGACTAGCGGGGGGGAACAATGAGCAGTACTTC. Full variable domain (rest looked up from reference TRBV13 and TRBJ2-5): AAGVIQSPRHLIKEKRETATLKCYPIPRHDTVYWYQQGPGQDPQFLISFYEKMQSDKGSIPDRFSAQQFSDYHSELNMSSLELGDSALYFCASSGTGLAGGNNEQYFGPGTRLLVL.

The chain is built from TRBV20-1 and TRBJ2-7; 9 bases are a match to TRBD2. Germline trimming cut 3 bases from V and 3 bases from J; bases unmatched to any gene: 9. Germline values: CDR1 DFQATT, CDR2 SNEGSKA (reference sequence). The CDR3 is 15 amino acids. The CDR3 loop reads CSASSPAGGGYEQYF. CDR3 in DNA: TGCAGTGCTAGTTCCCCAGCGGGGGGTGGCTACGAGCAGTACTTC.

A word on this clonotype: This clone may be a read error of a much larger clone one base away. The chain is built from TRBV29-1 and TRBJ1-2; the D is unclear. V lost 6 bases and J lost 4, with 12 bases in between. The CDR3 loop spans 12 amino acids. Per the germline V gene, CDR1 is SQVTM and CDR2 is ANQGSEA. CDR3 sequence (DNA): TGCAGCGTCGAGCTCGGCCCCTATGGCTACACCTTC. Its protein is CSVELGPYGYTF.

This clonotype appeared once. This chain links TRBV20-1 with TRBJ1-6, with 8 bases that match TRBD1. Looked up from germline, CDR1 is DFQATT and CDR2 is SNEGSKA (reference sequence). V shed 1 base, J shed 10 bases, and the junction held 9 bases outside the gene matches. CDR3 length: 15 residues. In nucleotides, the CDR3 is TGCAGTGCTAGAGCCCAGGGGGCGCAACGGTCACCCCTCCACTTT. Its protein is CSARAQGAQRSPLHF.

V gene TRBV11-2 combines with J gene TRBJ1-1; no reliable D call. Germline assignment: CDR1 SGHAT and CDR2 FQNNGV. The CDR3 loop spans 13 amino acids. Trimming left V 2 bases short and J 3 bases short, with 7 bases between. This CDR3 is CASSLYDDTEAFF. As DNA, the CDR3 is TGTGCCAGCAGCTTATATGATGACACTGAAGCTTTCTTT.